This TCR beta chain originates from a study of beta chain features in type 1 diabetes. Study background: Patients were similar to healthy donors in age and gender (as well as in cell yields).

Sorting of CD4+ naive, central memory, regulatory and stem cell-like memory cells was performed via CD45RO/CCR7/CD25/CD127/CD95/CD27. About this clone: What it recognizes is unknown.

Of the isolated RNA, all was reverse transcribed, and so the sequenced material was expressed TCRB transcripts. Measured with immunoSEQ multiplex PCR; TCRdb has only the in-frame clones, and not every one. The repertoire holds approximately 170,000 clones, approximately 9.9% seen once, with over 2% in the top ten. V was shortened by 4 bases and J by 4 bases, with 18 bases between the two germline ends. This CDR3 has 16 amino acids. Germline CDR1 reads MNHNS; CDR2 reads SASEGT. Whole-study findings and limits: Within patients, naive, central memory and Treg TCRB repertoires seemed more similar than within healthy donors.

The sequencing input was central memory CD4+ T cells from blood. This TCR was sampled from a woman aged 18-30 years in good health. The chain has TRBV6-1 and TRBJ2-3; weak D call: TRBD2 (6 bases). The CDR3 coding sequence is TGTGCCAGCAGTGGGGAGGCAGCTAGCAGGCCAGATACGCAGTATTTT. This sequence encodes CASSGEAASRPDTQYF.